What follows describes a single T cell receptor beta chain. No antigen is known for it. The data are from a study of cytomegalovirus exposure and HLA in healthy donors. In the study overall: An early release of data contained some 80 million unique TCRs, which came from HLA-typed donors. The study, taken as a whole, reports: Cytomegalovirus association was assigned to approximately 160 TCR beta chains. Later analysis identified a missense DCLRE1C variant that was linked to TCR beta V- and J-gene trimming. Most TCR sequences were uncommon, yet certain public TCRs appeared in many donors.

Researchers ran the PCR with 60 Vbeta and 13 Jbeta primers. Sequencing was performed with immunoSEQ multiplex PCR; in TCRdb, only in-frame clones are kept and a portion is missing. This sample has more than 150,000 clones, with roughly 82% found just once. The V end was cut by 2 bases, the J end by 3 bases, with 10 bases between. CDR1 ENHRY and CDR2 SYGVKD come from the germline V gene. The CDR3 loop spans 14 amino acids. The sequencing sample was made of PBMCs. The rearrangement links TRBV10-3 to TRBJ1-1, with D possibly being TRBD1 (6 bases). The sequence was obtained from a man in his forties or fifties in good health and CMV-seronegative. The CDR3 DNA sequence: TGTGCCATCAGTGAGGCAGGGGAATACACTGAAGCTTTCTTT. Amino acids: CAISEAGEYTEAFF.